This paragraph covers one TCR beta chain sequence. The source of the sample is a study of blood T cell repertoires in COVID-19. Original processing notes: For nucleated cells, counts were estimated from reference gene primer amplification. Sequencing used immunoSEQ multiplex PCR; TCRdb keeps in-frame clones, though not all of them. From that table come the V and J calls and clone size; the DNA was used to work out D and trimming. This sample has a few hundred thousand clones, with roughly 86% found just once. The CDR3 length is 13 residues. Germline CDR1 reads LNHDA; CDR2 reads SQIVND (reference sequence). V was clipped by 5 bases and J by 5 bases, with 9 bases between them.

The sequenced material came from peripheral blood. This receptor was obtained from a man aged 18 to 30 with active or convalescent COVID-19. This chain links TRBV19 with TRBJ2-2; D perhaps matches TRBD1 (6 bases). The CDR3 is CASSLTGTGELFF. The CDR3 coding sequence is TGTGCCAGTAGTTTAACAGGGACCGGGGAGCTGTTTTTT. The full variable domain, rest sourced from reference TRBV19 and TRBJ2-2, is DGGITQSPKYLFRKEGQNVTLSCEQNLNHDAMYWYRQDPGQGLRLIYYSQIVNDFQKGDIAEGYSVSREKKESFPLTVTSAQKNPTAFYLCASSLTGTGELFFGEGSRLTVL.